This is a list of T cell receptor beta chains from one sample in a study of blood T cell repertoires in COVID-19. Generated by immunoSEQ multiplex PCR, the TCRdb table keeps only in-frame clones and is missing some. Among tens of thousands of clones, 80% to 90% were seen once, and the ten largest hold less than 2.5%. The material sequenced was peripheral blood. These receptors all stem from a man aged 25 to 45 with acute or convalescent COVID-19. Each CDR3 is given with its conserved first and last residue. A D gene is named only where the DNA matches it firmly. Clone size is shown for a subset of rows, as once, few, many or a class of expanded clone.

abundance	j_gene	d_gene	v_gene	CDR3aa	CDR3nt
-	TRBJ1-1	-	TRBV7-3	CASSLRGSTEAFF	TGTGCCAGCAGCTTAAGAGGGTCCACTGAAGCTTTCTTT
-	TRBJ1-5	TRBD1	TRBV19	CASSPWDRLYQPQHF	TGTGCCAGTAGTCCATGGGACAGATTGTATCAGCCCCAGCATTTT
once	TRBJ1-2	TRBD1	TRBV6-5	CASSWTGVDYGYTF	TGTGCCAGCAGCTGGACAGGGGTTGACTATGGCTACACCTTC
-	TRBJ1-1	TRBD1	TRBV2	CAGTGGYTEAFF	TGTGCCGGGACAGGGGGGTACACTGAAGCTTTCTTT
-	TRBJ1-2	-	TRBV9	CASSLEAFKGYTF	TGTGCCAGCAGCCTGGAGGCGTTTAAAGGCTACACCTTC
-	TRBJ1-1	-	TRBV3-1/TRBV3-2	CASSQRDEAFF	TGTGCCAGCAGCCAGAGGGATGAAGCTTTCTTT
-	TRBJ1-3	TRBD1	TRBV6-5	CASSGQGGNTIYF	TGTGCCAGCAGCGGACAGGGGGGAAACACCATATATTTT
-	TRBJ1-3	-	TRBV3-1/TRBV3-2	CASSPAEVGNTIYF	TGTGCCAGCAGCCCCGCTGAGGTTGGAAACACCATATATTTT
-	TRBJ2-7	TRBD2	TRBV7-8	CASSLQAGVLYEQYF	TGTGCCAGCAGCTTACAAGCGGGAGTACTCTACGAGCAGTACTTC
-	TRBJ2-5	-	TRBV30	CAWSGGRKETQYF	TGTGCCTGGAGTGGTGGGAGAAAAGAGACCCAGTACTTC
-	TRBJ2-3	-	TRBV7-6	CASSPGQTDTQYF	TGTGCCAGCAGCCCCGGACAGACAGATACGCAGTATTTT
-	TRBJ1-5	-	TRBV5-1	CASSPGSSNQPQHF	TGCGCCAGCAGCCCCGGGAGTAGCAATCAGCCCCAGCATTTT
-	TRBJ1-4	TRBD1	TRBV2	CASSVRGENEKLFF	TGTGCCAGCAGTGTCAGGGGGGAAAATGAAAAACTGTTTTTT
-	TRBJ1-4	-	TRBV19	CASREIGGNEKLFF	TGTGCCAGTAGGGAGATCGGGGGTAATGAAAAACTGTTTTTT
-	TRBJ1-4	-	TRBV19	CASSTGAANEKLFF	TGTGCCAGTAGTACAGGGGCAGCTAATGAAAAACTGTTTTTT
-	TRBJ1-6	-	TRBV7-2	CASSSPSGGSSYNSPLHF	TGTGCCAGCAGCTCCCCGAGCGGGGGGAGCTCCTATAATTCACCCCTCCACTTT
-	TRBJ1-3	-	TRBV11-2	CASSLRTRPPGNTIYF	TGTGCCAGCAGCCTCCGGACACGACCTCCTGGAAACACCATATATTTT
-	TRBJ1-5	TRBD1	TRBV5-1	CASSLGGGDQPQHF	TGCGCCAGCAGCTTGGGAGGGGGCGACCAGCCCCAGCATTTT
-	TRBJ1-6	TRBD1	TRBV19	CASSDNSGTALGSPLHF	TGTGCCAGTAGTGATAATTCCGGGACAGCTCTGGGTTCACCCCTCCACTTT
-	TRBJ1-1	TRBD1	TRBV5-8	CASSFRDRNTEAFF	TGTGCCAGCAGCTTCCGGGACAGGAACACTGAAGCTTTCTTT
-	TRBJ2-3	-	TRBV14	CASSPTSGDTQYF	TGTGCCAGCAGCCCCACTTCGGGAGATACGCAGTATTTT
few	TRBJ2-7	-	TRBV2	CASTLISYEQYF	TGTGCCAGCACACTCATCTCCTACGAGCAGTACTTC
-	TRBJ2-6	-	TRBV25-1	CASSLRQGMTPGANVLTF	TGTGCCAGCAGTCTTCGCCAGGGGATGACTCCTGGGGCCAACGTCCTGACTTTC
-	TRBJ2-1	TRBD2	TRBV3-1/TRBV3-2	CASSQLSGTSGGAYEQFF	TGTGCCAGCAGCCAATTGTCCGGGACTAGCGGGGGGGCTTATGAGCAGTTCTTC
-	TRBJ1-2	TRBD1	TRBV4-2	CASSVGQGDLYGYTF	TGTGCCAGCAGCGTTGGACAGGGCGACCTCTATGGCTACACCTTC
-	TRBJ2-7	-	TRBV6-2/TRBV6-3	CASSYRFEGLSYEQYF	TGTGCCAGCAGTTACAGGTTTGAGGGACTCTCCTACGAGCAGTACTTC
-	TRBJ1-4	-	TRBV7-8	CASSLGGGEKLFF	TGTGCCAGCAGCTTAGGGGGGGGTGAAAAACTGTTTTTT
-	TRBJ1-1	-	TRBV29-1	CSAGANIEAFF	TGCAGCGCAGGGGCTAATATTGAAGCTTTCTTT
few	TRBJ2-3	TRBD1	TRBV2	CASSAWGQNLSTDTQYF	TGTGCCAGCAGTGCGTGGGGACAGAACCTTAGCACAGATACGCAGTATTTT
once	TRBJ1-2	-	TRBV5-1	CASTPAGRGNYGYTF	TGCGCCAGCACCCCGGCGGGACGCGGTAACTATGGCTACACCTTC
-	TRBJ1-1	-	TRBV5-1	CASSPGNTEAFF	TGCGCCAGCAGCCCCGGGAACACTGAAGCTTTCTTT
-	TRBJ1-1	TRBD1	TRBV24-1	CAIRSGGGTEAFF	TGTGCCATCCGATCAGGGGGCGGAACTGAAGCTTTCTTT
once	TRBJ2-7	-	TRBV3-1/TRBV3-2	CASSPEGGFYEQYF	TGTGCCAGCAGCCCCGAGGGGGGGTTTTACGAGCAGTACTTC
once	TRBJ1-2	-	TRBV5-4	CASSFPDRENYGYTF	TGTGCCAGCAGCTTCCCGGACAGAGAGAACTATGGCTACACCTTC
-	TRBJ1-1	-	TRBV24-1	CATSDLGEEGTEAFF	TGTGCCACCAGTGACCTGGGGGAGGAGGGAACTGAAGCTTTCTTT
-	TRBJ2-3	TRBD1	TRBV5-1	CASSLAGQGGDTQYF	TGCGCCAGCAGCTTGGCGGGACAGGGAGGGGATACGCAGTATTTT
-	TRBJ2-3	TRBD2	TRBV10-3	CAISESGGASGGRSTDTQYF	TGTGCCATCAGTGAGTCTGGTGGGGCTAGCGGGGGGCGTAGCACAGATACGCAGTATTTT
once	TRBJ1-1	TRBD1	TRBV5-1	CASSPGTGGTEAFF	TGCGCCAGCAGCCCCGGGACAGGGGGCACTGAAGCTTTCTTT